The sequence of this T cell receptor beta chain was determined in a study of OX40 agonist ivuxolimab in advanced cancers. This CDR3 region has 16 residues. Trimming took 0 bases from V and 3 from J, leaving 13 bases between them. Germline assignment: CDR1 SGHDT and CDR2 YYEEEE. The method was immunoSEQ multiplex PCR; TCRdb's version includes in-frame clones alone and lacks a portion of them. The sample lists under 70,000 clones; approximately 83% were seen once. The chain is built from TRBV5-6 and TRBJ1-5, with a tentative D call TRBD1 (6 bases). The receptor was isolated from an adult with an advanced solid tumor such as melanoma, head and neck, liver or kidney cancer. The sequenced sample was CD4+ or CD8+ T cells sorted from blood, obtained in a trial of the OX40 agonist ivuxolimab. This chain's CDR3 is CASSLGGGRVNQPQHF. The DNA for the CDR3 is TGTGCCAGCAGCTTGGGGGGGGGCAGGGTCAATCAGCCCCAGCATTTT.